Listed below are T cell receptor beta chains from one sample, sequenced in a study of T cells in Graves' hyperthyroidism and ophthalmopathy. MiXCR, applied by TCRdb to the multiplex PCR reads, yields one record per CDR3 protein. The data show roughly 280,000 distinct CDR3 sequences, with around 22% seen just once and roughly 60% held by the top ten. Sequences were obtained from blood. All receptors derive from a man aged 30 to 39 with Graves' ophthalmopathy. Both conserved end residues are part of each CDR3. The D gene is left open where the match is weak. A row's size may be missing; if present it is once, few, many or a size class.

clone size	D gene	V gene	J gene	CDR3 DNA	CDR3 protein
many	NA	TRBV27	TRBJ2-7	TGTGCCAGCAGTTCCCCCGCGCGTTATCTATACGAGCAGTACTTC	CASSSPARYLYEQYF
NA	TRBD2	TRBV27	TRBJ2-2	TGTGCCAGCAGTTTATATAGCGGGAGGGCCAGAGAGCTGTTTTTT	CASSLYSGRARELFF
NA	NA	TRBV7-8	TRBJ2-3	TGTGCCAGCAGCGCCGTAGCAGATACGCAGTATTTT	CASSAVADTQYF
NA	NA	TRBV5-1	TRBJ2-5	TGCGCCAGCAGCTTAGACACGGAGGCCCAGTACTTC	CASSLDTEAQYF
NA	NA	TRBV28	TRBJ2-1	TGTGCCAGCAGACCTCAGCTGAAAAGCTCCTACAATGAGCAGTTCTTC	CASRPQLKSSYNEQFF
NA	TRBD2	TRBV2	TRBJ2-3	TGTGCCAGCAGTTCTAGCGGGAGGAGAGATACGCAGTATTTT	CASSSSGRRDTQYF
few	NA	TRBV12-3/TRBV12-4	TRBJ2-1	TGTGCCAGCAGTTCCCGTCACTACAATGAGCAGTTCTTC	CASSSRHYNEQFF
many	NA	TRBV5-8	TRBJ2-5	TGTGCCAGCAGCTTGGTAGCGGAAGAGACCCAGTACTTC	CASSLVAEETQYF
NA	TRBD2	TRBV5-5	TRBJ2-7	TGTGCCAGCAGCCCCGGGACTAGCAGGTACCCCGACTACGAGCAGTACTTC	CASSPGTSRYPDYEQYF
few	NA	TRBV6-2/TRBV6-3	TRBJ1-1	TGTGCCAGCAGTTACTCCCGCTCAGCCTGGATGAACACTGAAGCTTTCTTT	CASSYSRSAWMNTEAFF
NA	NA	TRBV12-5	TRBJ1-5	TGTGCTAGTGGTAAAGACAGAGATCAGCCCCGGCATTTT	CASGKDRDQPRHF
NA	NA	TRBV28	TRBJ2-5	TGTGCCAGCAGGGCCTGGACCCTCGAAGGGGGGTCCCAGTACTTC	CASRAWTLEGGSQYF
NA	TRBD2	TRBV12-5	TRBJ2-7	TGTGCTAGTGGTTTGCCGACTAGCGGGCGCACCTACGAGCAGTACTTC	CASGLPTSGRTYEQYF
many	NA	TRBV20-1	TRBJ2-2	TGCAGTGCTAGGCCCGGCTATACCACCGGGGAGCTGTTTTTT	CSARPGYTTGELFF
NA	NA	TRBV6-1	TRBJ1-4	TGTGCCAGCAGACCGGGACGCAAGAGAGCTAATGAAAAACTGTTTTTT	CASRPGRKRANEKLFF
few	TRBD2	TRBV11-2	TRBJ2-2	TGTGCCAGCAGCCTAAACGTCCGGACTAGCGGGAGTGGTACCGGGGAGCTGTTTTTT	CASSLNVRTSGSGTGELFF
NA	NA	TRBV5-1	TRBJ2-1	TGCGCCAGCAGCTTGGGGCTACAGTACAATGAGCAGTTCTTC	CASSLGLQYNEQFF
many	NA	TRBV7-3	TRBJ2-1	TGTGCCAGCAGCTTAAGTGGGCCCAATGAGCAGTTCTTC	CASSLSGPNEQFF
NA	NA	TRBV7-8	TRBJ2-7	TGTGCCAGCAGCTTAAACTATGGGAGTTCCTACGAGCAGTACTTC	CASSLNYGSSYEQYF
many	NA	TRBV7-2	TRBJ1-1	TGTGCCAGCAGCCCGTGGGGAACTGAAGCTTTCTTT	CASSPWGTEAFF
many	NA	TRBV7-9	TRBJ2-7	TGTGCCAGCAGCTCCGCTCCGGGACACAGCTCCTACGAGCAGTACTTC	CASSSAPGHSSYEQYF
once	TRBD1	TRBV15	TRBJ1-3	TGTGCCACCAGCAAGGGACAGGGCCTCTCTGGAAACACCATATATTTT	CATSKGQGLSGNTIYF
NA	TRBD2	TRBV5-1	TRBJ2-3	TGCGCCAGCAGAAACAATCCAGCGGGAGGGATGAGCACAGATACGCAGTATTTT	CASRNNPAGGMSTDTQYF
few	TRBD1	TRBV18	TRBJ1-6	TGTGCCAGCTCACCACAGGGGGCCAAGGATAATTCACCCCTCCACTTT	CASSPQGAKDNSPLHF
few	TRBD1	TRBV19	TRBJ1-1	TGTGTCTCAAAGACGAGGCAGGGGGCCGGGAACACTGAAGCTTTCTTT	CVSKTRQGAGNTEAFF
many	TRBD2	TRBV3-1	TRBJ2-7	TGTGCCAGCAGTATCGGACTAGCCGGCGAGCAGTACTTC	CASSIGLAGEQYF
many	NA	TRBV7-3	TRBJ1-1	TGTGCCAGCAGCTTAGCAAAGAACACTGAAGCTTTCTTT	CASSLAKNTEAFF
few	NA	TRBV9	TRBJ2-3	TGTGCCAGCAGCGTAGGGACCGCGGCAGATACGCAGTATTTT	CASSVGTAADTQYF
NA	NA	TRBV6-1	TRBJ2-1	TGTGCCAGCAGTGAAGTCCTAGCGACTCTTGGTGAGCAGTTCTTC	CASSEVLATLGEQFF
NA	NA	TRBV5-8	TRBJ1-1	TGTGCCAGCAGTCAGAGGACTGAAGCTTTCTTT	CASSQRTEAFF
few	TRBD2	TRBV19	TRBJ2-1	TGTGCCAGTAGTATAGTTAGCGGGAGGTCAAATGAGCAGTTCTTC	CASSIVSGRSNEQFF
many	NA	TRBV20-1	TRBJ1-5	TGCAGTGCTAGTCCCTTTCAGACTGGGGACCAGCCCCAGCATTTT	CSASPFQTGDQPQHF
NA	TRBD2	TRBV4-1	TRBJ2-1	TGCGCCAGCAGCCATGCCCCGGGACTAAACAATGAGCAGTTCTTC	CASSHAPGLNNEQFF
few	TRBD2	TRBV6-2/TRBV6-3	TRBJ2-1	TGTGCCAGCAGTTACACTAGCGCATACAATGAGCAGTTCTTC	CASSYTSAYNEQFF
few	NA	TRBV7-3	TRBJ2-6	TGTGCCAGCAGCTTAGACATTACTGGGGCCAACGTCCTGACTTTC	CASSLDITGANVLTF
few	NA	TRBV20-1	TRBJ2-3	TGCAGTGCTGAGGACAACACAGATACGCAGTATTTT	CSAEDNTDTQYF
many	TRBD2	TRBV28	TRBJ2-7	TGTGCCAGCAGACAGACTAGCGGGAACTACGAGCAGTACTTC	CASRQTSGNYEQYF
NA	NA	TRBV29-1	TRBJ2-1	TGCAGCGTTGATTTTTGGGGGCGACTGTTAGCGGAAGTAAAATACAATGAGCAGTTCTTC	CSVDFWGRLLAEVKYNEQFF
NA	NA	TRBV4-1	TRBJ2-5	TGCGCCAGCAGCCAAGGTTCTCTGGGGAGACAAGAGACCCAGTACTTC	CASSQGSLGRQETQYF
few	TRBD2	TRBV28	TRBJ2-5	TGTGCCAGCAGTTTTACTAGCGTGGAAGAGACCCAGTACTTC	CASSFTSVEETQYF
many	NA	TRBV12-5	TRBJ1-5	TGTGCTAGTGGTTCACAGGGTTTCGGTCTGTATCAGCCCCAGCATTTT	CASGSQGFGLYQPQHF
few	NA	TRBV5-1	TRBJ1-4	TGCGCCAGCAGCTTAGGGGACCAGGCAACTAATGAAAAACTGTTTTTT	CASSLGDQATNEKLFF
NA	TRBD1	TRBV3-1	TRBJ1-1	TGTGCCAGCAGCCAGCGGGACAGGGGGTCGAACACTGAAGCTTTCTTT	CASSQRDRGSNTEAFF
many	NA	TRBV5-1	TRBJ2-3	TGCGCCAGCAGCTCCCCCAACACAGATACGCAGTATTTT	CASSSPNTDTQYF
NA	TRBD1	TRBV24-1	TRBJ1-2	TGTGCCACCAGTGACGCCGGGACAGGGGTCTATGGCTACACCTTC	CATSDAGTGVYGYTF
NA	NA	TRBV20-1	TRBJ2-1	TGCAGTGCTAGATTGACAGCTAGCTCCTACAATGAGCAGTTCTTC	CSARLTASSYNEQFF
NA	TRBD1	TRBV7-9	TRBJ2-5	TGTGCCAGCAGCACAACAGGGGTCAGGGAGACCCAGTACTTC	CASSTTGVRETQYF
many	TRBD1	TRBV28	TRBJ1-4	TGTGCCAGCAGTTTATTATCTCCCATAACGGGACAGGAAGGGGAAAAACTGTTTTTT	CASSLLSPITGQEGEKLFF
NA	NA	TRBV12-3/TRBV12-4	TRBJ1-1	TGTGCCAGCAGTGGAGGGACGGTCTTAATGAACACTGGAGCTTTCTTT	CASSGGTVLMNTGAFF
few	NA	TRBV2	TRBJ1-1	TGTGCCAGCAGTGAAGCCCCGACAGTGAACACTGAAGCTTTCTTT	CASSEAPTVNTEAFF